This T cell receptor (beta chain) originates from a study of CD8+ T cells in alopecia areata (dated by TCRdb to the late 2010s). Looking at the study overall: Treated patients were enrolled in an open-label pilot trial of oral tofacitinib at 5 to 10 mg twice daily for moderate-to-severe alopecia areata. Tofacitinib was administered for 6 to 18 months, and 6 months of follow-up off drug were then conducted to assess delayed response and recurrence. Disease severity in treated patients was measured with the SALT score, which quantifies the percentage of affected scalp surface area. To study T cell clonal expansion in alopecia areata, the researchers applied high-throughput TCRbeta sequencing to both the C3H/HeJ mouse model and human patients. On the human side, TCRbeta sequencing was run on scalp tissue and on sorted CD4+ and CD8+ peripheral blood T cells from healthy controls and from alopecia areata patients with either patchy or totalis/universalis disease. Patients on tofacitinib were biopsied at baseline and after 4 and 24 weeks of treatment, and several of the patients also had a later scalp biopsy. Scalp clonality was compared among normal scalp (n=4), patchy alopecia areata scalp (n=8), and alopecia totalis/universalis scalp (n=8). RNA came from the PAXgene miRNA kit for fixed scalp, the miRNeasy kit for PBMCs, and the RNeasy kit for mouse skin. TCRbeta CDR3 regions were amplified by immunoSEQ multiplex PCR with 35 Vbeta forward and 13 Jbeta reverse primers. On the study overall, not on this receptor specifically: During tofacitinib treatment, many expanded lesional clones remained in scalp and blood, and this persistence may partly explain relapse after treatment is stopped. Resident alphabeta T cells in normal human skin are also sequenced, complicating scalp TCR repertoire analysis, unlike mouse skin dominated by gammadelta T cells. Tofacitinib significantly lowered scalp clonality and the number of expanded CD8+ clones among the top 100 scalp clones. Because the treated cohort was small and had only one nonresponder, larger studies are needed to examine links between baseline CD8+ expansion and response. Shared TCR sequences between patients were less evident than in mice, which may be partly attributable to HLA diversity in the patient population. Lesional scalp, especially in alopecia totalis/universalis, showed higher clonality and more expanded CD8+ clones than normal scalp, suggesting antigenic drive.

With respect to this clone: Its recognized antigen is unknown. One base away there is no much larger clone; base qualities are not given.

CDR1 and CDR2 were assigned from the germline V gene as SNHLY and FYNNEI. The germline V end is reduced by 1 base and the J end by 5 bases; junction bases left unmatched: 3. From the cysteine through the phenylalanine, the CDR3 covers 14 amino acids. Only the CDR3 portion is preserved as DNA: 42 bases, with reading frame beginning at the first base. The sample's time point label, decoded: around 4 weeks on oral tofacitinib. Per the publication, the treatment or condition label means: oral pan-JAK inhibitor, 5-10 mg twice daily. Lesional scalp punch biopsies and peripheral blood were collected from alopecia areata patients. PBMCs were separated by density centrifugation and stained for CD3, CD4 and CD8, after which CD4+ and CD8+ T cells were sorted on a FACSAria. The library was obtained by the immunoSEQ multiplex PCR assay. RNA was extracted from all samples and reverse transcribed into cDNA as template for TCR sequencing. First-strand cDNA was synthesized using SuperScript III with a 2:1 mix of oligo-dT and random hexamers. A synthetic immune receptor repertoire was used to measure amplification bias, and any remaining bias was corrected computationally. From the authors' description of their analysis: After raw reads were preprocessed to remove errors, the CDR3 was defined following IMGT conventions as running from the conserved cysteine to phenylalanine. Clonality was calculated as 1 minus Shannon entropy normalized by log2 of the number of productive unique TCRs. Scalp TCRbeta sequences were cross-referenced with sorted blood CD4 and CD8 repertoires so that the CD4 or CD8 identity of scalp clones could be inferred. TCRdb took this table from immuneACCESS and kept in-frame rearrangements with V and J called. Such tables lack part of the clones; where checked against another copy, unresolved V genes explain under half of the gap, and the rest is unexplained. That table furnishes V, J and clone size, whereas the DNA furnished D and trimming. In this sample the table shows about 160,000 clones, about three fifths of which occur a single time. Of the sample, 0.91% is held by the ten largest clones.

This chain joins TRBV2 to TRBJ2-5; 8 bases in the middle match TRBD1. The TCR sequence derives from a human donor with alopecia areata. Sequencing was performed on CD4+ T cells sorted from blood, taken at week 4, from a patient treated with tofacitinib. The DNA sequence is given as TGTGCCAGCAGTGAAGGGGACAGGAGGGAGACCCAGTACTTC. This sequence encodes CASSEGDRRETQYF.